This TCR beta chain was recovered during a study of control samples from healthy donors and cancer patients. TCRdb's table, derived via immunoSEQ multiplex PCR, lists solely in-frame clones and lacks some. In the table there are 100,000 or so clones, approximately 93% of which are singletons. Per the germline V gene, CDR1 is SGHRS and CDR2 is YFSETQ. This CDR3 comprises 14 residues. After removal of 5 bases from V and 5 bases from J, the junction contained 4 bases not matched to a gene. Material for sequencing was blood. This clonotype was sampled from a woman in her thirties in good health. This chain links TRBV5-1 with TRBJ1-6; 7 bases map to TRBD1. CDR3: CASSTGQHNSPLHF. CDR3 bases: TGCGCCAGCAGTACGGGACAGCATAATTCACCCCTCCACTTT.